This TCR beta chain derives from a study of STAT3 mutations in large granular lymphocyte leukemia. Study information: Over half of T-LGLL patients had one or more immunosuppressive regimens. Whole-study findings and limits: Variable sampling intervals and differing treatment regimens complicated linking therapy response to TCR clonal burden changes. Every T-cell large granular lymphocyte leukemia patient had at least one immunodominant TCR beta clonotype.

TCRdb's table, derived via immunoSEQ multiplex PCR, lists solely in-frame clones and lacks some. The sample consists of about 13,000 clones, about 88% of them appearing once. Comments on this clone: Its antigen is not known.

The CDR3 runs to 11 residues. CDR1 is SNHLY, CDR2 FYNNEI, per germline. The V and J ends lost 6 bases and 4 bases respectively, with 4 bases between them. Source material: PBMCs. V gene TRBV2 combines with J gene TRBJ2-1; no clear D. The sequence was obtained from a human donor with T large granular lymphocyte leukemia. Some clones in this sample may be carry-over from other donors' samples. CDR3 DNA sequence: TGTGCCAGCAGCGGGTACAATGAGCAGTTCTTC. As protein: CASSGYNEQFF.